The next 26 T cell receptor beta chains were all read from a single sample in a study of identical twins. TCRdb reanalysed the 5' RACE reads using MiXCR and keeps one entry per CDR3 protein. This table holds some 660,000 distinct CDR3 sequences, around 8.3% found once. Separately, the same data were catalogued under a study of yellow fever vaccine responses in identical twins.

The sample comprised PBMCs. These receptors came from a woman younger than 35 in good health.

The CDR3 spells CASSLAGQGFTGELFF. The CDR3 bases are TGTGCCAGCAGCTTAGCGGGACAGGGCTTCACCGGGGAGCTGTTTTTT. V is TRBV7-9 and J is TRBJ2-2; 9 bases are shared with TRBD1. The CDR3 covers 16 residues. The germline gives CDR1 SEHNR, CDR2 FQNEAQ (reference sequence). Unmatched junction bases numbered 3, after V lost 0 bases and J lost 4 bases.

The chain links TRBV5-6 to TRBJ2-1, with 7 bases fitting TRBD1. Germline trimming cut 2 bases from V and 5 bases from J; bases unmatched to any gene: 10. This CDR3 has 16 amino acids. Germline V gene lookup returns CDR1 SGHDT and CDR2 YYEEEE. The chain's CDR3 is CASSLIRDREHNEQFF. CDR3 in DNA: TGTGCCAGCAGCTTAATCCGGGACAGAGAACACAATGAGCAGTTCTTC.

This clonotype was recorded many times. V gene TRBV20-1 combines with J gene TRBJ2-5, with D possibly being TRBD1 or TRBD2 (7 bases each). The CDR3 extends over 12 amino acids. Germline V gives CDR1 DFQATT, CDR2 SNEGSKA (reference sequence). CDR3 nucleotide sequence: TGCAGCGCAAGCAGGGGGGGAGAGACCCAGTACTTC. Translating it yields CSASRGGETQYF.

CDR3 residues: CASSPLAGHEQYF. In DNA form, the CDR3 reads TGTGCCAGCTCGCCCCTAGCGGGGCACGAGCAGTACTTC. The chain is built from TRBV18 and TRBJ2-7, with 9 bases lining up with TRBD2. Germline loops: CDR1 KGHSH, CDR2 LQKENI. V trimming: 6 bases; J trimming: 5 bases; junction bases outside the gene matches: 5. The CDR3 spans 13 residues.

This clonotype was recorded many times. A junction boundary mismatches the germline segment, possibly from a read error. CDR3 sequence reads: CASIYPGSRELFF. In nucleotides, the CDR3 is TGTGCCAGCATTTACCCCGGGAGTCGGGAGCTGTTTTTT. This chain uses TRBV6-6 with TRBJ2-2, with D perhaps matching TRBD2 (6 bases). The CDR3 runs 13 residues. Per germline, CDR1 MNHNY and CDR2 SVGAGI (reference sequence).

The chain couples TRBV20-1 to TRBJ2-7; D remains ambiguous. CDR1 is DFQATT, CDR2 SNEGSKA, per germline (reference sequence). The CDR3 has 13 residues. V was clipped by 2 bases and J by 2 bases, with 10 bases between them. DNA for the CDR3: TGCAGTGCTAGACAGGACCCGCCCTACGAGCAGTACTTC. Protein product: CSARQDPPYEQYF.

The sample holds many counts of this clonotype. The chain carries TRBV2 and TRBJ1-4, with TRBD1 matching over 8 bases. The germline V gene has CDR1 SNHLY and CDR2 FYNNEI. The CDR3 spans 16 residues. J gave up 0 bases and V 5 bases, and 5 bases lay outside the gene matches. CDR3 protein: CASSRDRTSTNEKLFF. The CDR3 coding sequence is TGTGCCAGCAGTCGGGACAGGACTTCAACTAATGAAAAACTGTTTTTT. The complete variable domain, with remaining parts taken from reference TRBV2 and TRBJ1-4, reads EPEVTQTPSHQVTQMGQEVILRCVPISNHLYFYWYRQILGQKVEFLVSFYNNEISEKSEIFDDQFSVERPDGSNFTLKIRSTKLEDSAMYFCASSRDRTSTNEKLFFGSGTQLSVL.

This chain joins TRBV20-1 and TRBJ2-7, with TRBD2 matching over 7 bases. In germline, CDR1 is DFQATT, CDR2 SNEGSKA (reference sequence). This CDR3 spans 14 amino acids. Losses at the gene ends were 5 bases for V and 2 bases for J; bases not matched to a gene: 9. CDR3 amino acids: CSALDLGGAYEQYF. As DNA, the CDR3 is TGCAGTGCTCTGGATTTGGGGGGGGCCTACGAGCAGTACTTC.

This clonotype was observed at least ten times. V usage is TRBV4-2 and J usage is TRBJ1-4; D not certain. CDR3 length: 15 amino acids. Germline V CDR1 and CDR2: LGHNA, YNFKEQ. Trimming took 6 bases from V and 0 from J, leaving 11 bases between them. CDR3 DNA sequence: TGTGCCAGCAGGCCATCTATCGCAACTAATGAAAAACTGTTTTTT. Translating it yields CASRPSIATNEKLFF.

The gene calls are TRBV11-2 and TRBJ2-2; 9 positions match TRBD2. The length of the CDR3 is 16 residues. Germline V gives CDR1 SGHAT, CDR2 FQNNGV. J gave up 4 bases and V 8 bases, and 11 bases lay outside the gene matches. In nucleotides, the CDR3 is TGTGCCAGCCGCACGGTGGGGACTAGCCCCACCGGGGAGCTGTTTTTT. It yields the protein CASRTVGTSPTGELFF.

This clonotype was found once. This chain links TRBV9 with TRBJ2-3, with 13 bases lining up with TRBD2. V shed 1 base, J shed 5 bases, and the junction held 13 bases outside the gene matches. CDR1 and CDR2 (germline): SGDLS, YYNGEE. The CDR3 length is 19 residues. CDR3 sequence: CASSVTVTSGRAQGDTQYF. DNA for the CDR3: TGTGCCAGCAGCGTAACGGTCACTAGCGGGAGGGCCCAGGGAGATACGCAGTATTTT.

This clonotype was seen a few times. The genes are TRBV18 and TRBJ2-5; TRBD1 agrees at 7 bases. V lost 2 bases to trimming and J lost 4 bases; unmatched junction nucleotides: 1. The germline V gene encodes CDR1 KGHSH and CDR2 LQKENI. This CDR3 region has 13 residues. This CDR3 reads CASSPWDRETQYF. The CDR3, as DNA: TGTGCCAGCTCACCATGGGACAGAGAGACCCAGTACTTC.

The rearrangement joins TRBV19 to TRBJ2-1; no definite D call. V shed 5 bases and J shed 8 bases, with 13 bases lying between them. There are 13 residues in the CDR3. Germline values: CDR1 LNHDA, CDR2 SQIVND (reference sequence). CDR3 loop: CASSASNEYEQFF. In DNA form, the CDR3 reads TGTGCCAGTAGTGCCTCGAACGAGTATGAGCAGTTCTTC.

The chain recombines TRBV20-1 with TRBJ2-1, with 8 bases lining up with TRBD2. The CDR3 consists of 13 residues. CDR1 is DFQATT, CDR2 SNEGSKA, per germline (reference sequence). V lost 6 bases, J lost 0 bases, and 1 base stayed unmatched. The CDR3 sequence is CSAGLASYNEQFF. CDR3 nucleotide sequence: TGCAGTGCCGGACTAGCCTCCTACAATGAGCAGTTCTTC.

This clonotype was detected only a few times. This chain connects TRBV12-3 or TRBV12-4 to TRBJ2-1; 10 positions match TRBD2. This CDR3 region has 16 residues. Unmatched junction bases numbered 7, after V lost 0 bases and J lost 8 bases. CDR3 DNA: TGTGCCAGCAGTTTAGCGTGGCCTAGCGGGAGCTATGAGCAGTTCTTC. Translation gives CASSLAWPSGSYEQFF.

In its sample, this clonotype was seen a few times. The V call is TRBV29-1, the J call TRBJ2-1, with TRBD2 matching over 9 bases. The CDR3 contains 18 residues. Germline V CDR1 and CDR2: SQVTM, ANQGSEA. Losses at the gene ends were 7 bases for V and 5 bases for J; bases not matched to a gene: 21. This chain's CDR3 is CSGQGYAGGLLVNNEQFF. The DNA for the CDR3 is TGCAGCGGCCAGGGGTACGCGGGGGGGTTACTAGTGAACAATGAGCAGTTCTTC.

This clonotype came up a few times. The CDR3, as DNA: TGCAGCGCTCAGGGGGGGCTAAACTATGGCTACACCTTC. This sequence encodes CSAQGGLNYGYTF. The chain uses TRBV29-1 and TRBJ1-2; 7 bases match TRBD1. J was trimmed by 2 bases and V by 7 bases; bases with no gene match: 7. The CDR3 has 13 amino acids. Germline V gene sequence: CDR1 SQVTM, CDR2 ANQGSEA.

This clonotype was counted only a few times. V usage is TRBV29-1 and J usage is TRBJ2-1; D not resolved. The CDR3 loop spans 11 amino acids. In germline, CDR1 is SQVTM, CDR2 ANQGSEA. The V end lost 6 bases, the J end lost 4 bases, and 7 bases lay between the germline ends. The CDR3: CSVPYYNEQFF. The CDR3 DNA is TGCAGCGTCCCTTATTACAATGAGCAGTTCTTC.

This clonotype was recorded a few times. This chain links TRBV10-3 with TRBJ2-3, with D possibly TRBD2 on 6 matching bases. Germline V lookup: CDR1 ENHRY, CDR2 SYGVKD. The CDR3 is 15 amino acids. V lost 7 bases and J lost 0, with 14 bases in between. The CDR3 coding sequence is TGTGCCATCACGGAGGGTCAAGGTAGCACAGATACGCAGTATTTT. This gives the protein CAITEGQGSTDTQYF.

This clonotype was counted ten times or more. The CDR3 here is CASSPTSTGANVLTF. CDR3 coding DNA: TGTGCCAGCAGTCCTACGTCTACTGGGGCCAACGTCCTGACTTTC. The rearrangement joins TRBV6-2 or TRBV6-3 to TRBJ2-6, with D hard to call. CDR1 is MNHEY, CDR2 SVGEGT, per germline. The CDR3 extends over 15 amino acids. V was trimmed by 5 bases and J by 2 bases, leaving 10 bases between them.

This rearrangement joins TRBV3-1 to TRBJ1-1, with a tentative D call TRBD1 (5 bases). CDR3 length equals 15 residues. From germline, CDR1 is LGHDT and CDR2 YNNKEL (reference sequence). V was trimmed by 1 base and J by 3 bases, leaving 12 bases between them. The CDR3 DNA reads TGTGCCAGCAGCCAAGTCGTTGTGGGGGACACTGAAGCTTTCTTT. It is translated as CASSQVVVGDTEAFF.

DNA for the CDR3: TGTGCCAGCAGTTTATCTGTGGCGCGCACAGATACGCAGTATTTT. Protein: CASSLSVARTDTQYF. The rearrangement uses TRBV27 and TRBJ2-3; D call uncertain. The V gene's germline CDR1 is MNHEY and CDR2 SMNVEV (reference sequence). Trimming removed 0 bases at V and 1 base at J, with 8 bases between. The CDR3 extends over 15 amino acids.

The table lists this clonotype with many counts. CDR3 in amino acids: CSAYSMDRASEQYF. CDR3 nucleotides: TGCAGCGCCTACTCGATGGACCGCGCGAGCGAGCAGTACTTC. The genes are TRBV29-1 and TRBJ2-7; D not resolved. Germline assignment: CDR1 SQVTM and CDR2 ANQGSEA. The CDR3 sequence is 14 residues long. The germline V and J ends were trimmed by 7 bases and 6 bases, with 22 bases remaining between them.

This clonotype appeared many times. As DNA, the CDR3 is TGCAGCGTTGCCGGCGGGAGTGGAAATGAGCAGTTCTTC. Translated, it gives CSVAGGSGNEQFF. The chain joins TRBV29-1 to TRBJ2-1; 7 nucleotides agree with TRBD2. The CDR3 contains 13 residues. J was trimmed by 7 bases and V by 4 bases; bases with no gene match: 7. Germline V lookup: CDR1 SQVTM, CDR2 ANQGSEA.

The CDR3 is CSANRGTQNTEAFF. The CDR3 nucleotides read TGCAGTGCTAACAGGGGTACTCAGAACACTGAAGCTTTCTTT. V is TRBV20-1 and J is TRBJ1-1; 7 nucleotides agree with TRBD1. V shed 4 bases and J 1 base; nucleotides not matched to a gene: 6. Germline-derived CDR1 and CDR2 are DFQATT and SNEGSKA (reference sequence). This CDR3 region has 14 residues.

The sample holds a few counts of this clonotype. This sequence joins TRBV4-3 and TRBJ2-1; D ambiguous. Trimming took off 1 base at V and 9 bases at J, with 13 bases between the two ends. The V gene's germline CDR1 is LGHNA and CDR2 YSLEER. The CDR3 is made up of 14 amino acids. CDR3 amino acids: CASSQGMRSTEQFF. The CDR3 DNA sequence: TGCGCCAGCAGCCAAGGCATGCGGTCAACTGAGCAGTTCTTC.